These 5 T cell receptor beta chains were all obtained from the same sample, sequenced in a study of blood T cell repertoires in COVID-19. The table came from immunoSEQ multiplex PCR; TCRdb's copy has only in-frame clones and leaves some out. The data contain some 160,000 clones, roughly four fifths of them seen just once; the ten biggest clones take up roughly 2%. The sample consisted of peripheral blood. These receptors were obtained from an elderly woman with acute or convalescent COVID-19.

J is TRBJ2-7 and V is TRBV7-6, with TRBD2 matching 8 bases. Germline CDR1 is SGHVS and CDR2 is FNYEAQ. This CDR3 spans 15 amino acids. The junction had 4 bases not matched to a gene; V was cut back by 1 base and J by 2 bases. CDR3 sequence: CASSLGRAGAYEQYF. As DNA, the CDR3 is TGTGCCAGCAGCTTAGGGCGAGCGGGGGCCTACGAGCAGTACTTC.

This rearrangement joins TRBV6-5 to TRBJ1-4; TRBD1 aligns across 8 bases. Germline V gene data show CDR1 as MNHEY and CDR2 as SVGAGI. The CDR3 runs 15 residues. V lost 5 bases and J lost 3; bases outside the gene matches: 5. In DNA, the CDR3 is TGTGCCAGCAGTCCCGGACAGGGATCTAATGAAAAACTGTTTTTT. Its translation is CASSPGQGSNEKLFF.

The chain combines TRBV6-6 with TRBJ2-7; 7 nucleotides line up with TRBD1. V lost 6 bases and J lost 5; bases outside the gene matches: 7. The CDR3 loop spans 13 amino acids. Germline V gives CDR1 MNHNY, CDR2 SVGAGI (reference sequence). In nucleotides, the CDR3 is TGTGCCAGCAGCCTCGGACAGGTCAACGAGCAGTACTTC. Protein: CASSLGQVNEQYF.

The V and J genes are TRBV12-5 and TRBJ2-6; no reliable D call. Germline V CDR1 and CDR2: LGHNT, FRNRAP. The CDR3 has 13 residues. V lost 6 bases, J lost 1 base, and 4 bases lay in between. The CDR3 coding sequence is TGTGCTAGTGGCCCTTCTGGGGCCAACGTCCTGACTTTC. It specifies CASGPSGANVLTF. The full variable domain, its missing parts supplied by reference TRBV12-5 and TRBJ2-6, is DARVTQTPRHKVTEMGQEVTMRCQPILGHNTVFWYRQTMMQGLELLAYFRNRAPLDDSGMPKDRFSAEMPDATLATLKIQPSEPRDSAVYFCASGPSGANVLTFGAGSRLTVL.

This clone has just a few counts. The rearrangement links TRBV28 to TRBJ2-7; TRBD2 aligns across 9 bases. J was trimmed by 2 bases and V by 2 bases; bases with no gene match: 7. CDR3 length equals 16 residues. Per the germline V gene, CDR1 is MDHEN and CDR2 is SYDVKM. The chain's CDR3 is CASSLKPSGVPYEQYF. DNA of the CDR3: TGTGCCAGCAGTTTAAAGCCTAGCGGGGTCCCCTACGAGCAGTACTTC.